The 14 T cell receptor beta chains below were found in one sample sequenced in a study of blood T cell repertoires in COVID-19. Assay used: immunoSEQ multiplex PCR; TCRdb lists only in-frame clones, some missing. The sample records about 120,000 clones, roughly 90% being singletons. Sequencing was performed on peripheral blood. These receptors were obtained from a human donor with acute or convalescent COVID-19. The donor label of this sample is uncertain.

The chain has TRBV7-9 and TRBJ2-1; D unclear. Per the germline V gene, CDR1 is SEHNR and CDR2 is FQNEAQ (reference sequence). Trimming pared 2 bases from V and 5 bases from J, leaving 7 bases between. The CDR3 length is 13 residues. Written as DNA, the CDR3 is TGTGCCAGCAGCTTACACGGTGACAATGAGCAGTTCTTC. Protein product: CASSLHGDNEQFF.

This clone was counted once. This rearrangement joins TRBV6-2 or TRBV6-3 to TRBJ2-1; no definite D call. The CDR3 loop spans 15 amino acids. Trimming took off 4 bases at V and 0 bases at J, with 10 bases between the two ends. Germline CDR1 and CDR2: MNHEY and SVGEGT. The CDR3 region has the DNA TGTGCCAGCAGTTTCACAGAGAGCTCCTACAATGAGCAGTTCTTC. Amino acids: CASSFTESSYNEQFF.

The CDR3 sequence is CASSLREYGYTF. The CDR3 region has the DNA TGTGCCAGCAGCTTAAGGGAGTATGGCTACACCTTC. The chain recombines TRBV7-9 with TRBJ1-2; D is uncertain. V lost 2 bases and J lost 5, with 6 bases in between. The CDR3 sequence is 12 residues long. Germline CDR1 and CDR2: SEHNR and FQNEAQ (reference sequence).

The chain employs TRBV19 and TRBJ1-2, with TRBD1 matching over 7 bases. Germline-derived CDR1 and CDR2 are LNHDA and SQIVND (reference sequence). Germline trimming cut 1 base from V and 0 bases from J; bases unmatched to any gene: 8. The CDR3 length is 17 residues. This CDR3 is CASSIGRDRASNYGYTF. The CDR3 bases are TGTGCCAGTAGTATAGGACGCGACAGGGCCTCTAACTATGGCTACACCTTC.

The chain couples TRBV7-8 to TRBJ2-3; 7 bases agree with TRBD1. The CDR3 loop spans 20 amino acids. Per the germline V gene, CDR1 is SGHVS and CDR2 is FQNEAQ. The V gene end was trimmed by 2 bases and the J gene end by 2 bases; junction bases not matched to a gene: 19. CDR3 sequence (DNA): TGTGCCAGCAGCTTAACGGTACGACAGGGCCCGAATCCTAACACAGATACGCAGTATTTT. This sequence encodes CASSLTVRQGPNPNTDTQYF.

The J gene is TRBJ2-7, the V gene TRBV20-1, with 7 bases identical to TRBD2. The CDR3 covers 16 residues. V gave up 3 bases and J gave up 0 bases; unmatched junction bases: 11. Germline loops: CDR1 DFQATT, CDR2 SNEGSKA (reference sequence). CDR3 sequence (DNA): TGCAGTGCTAGTAGCCCTGGGGAGGGCAGCTCCTACGAGCAGTACTTC. Encoded protein: CSASSPGEGSSYEQYF.

V usage is TRBV20-1 and J usage is TRBJ2-1; D is unclear. CDR3 length: 10 residues. Per the germline V gene, CDR1 is DFQATT and CDR2 is SNEGSKA (reference sequence). Trimming removed 6 bases at V and 10 bases at J, with 10 bases between. The CDR3 DNA reads as TGCAGTGCAGCAAGAGAGGAGCAGTTCTTC. Its translation: CSAAREEQFF.

The chain couples TRBV18 to TRBJ1-5; D perhaps matches TRBD1 (5 bases). The germline V and J ends were trimmed by 2 bases and 5 bases, with 7 bases remaining between them. This CDR3 contains 13 residues. Per the germline V gene, CDR1 is KGHSH and CDR2 is LQKENI. This CDR3 is CASSPDSHQPQHF. The CDR3, as DNA: TGTGCCAGCTCACCAGACAGTCATCAGCCCCAGCATTTT.

The chain links TRBV7-6 to TRBJ2-5; no definite D call. Germline lookup yields CDR1 SGHVS and CDR2 FNYEAQ. Trimming took 3 bases from V and 1 from J, leaving 12 bases between them. CDR3 length: 15 residues. The CDR3 region is CASSLPLGPQETQYF. Written as DNA, the CDR3 is TGTGCCAGCAGCTTGCCCCTTGGGCCCCAAGAGACCCAGTACTTC.

The J gene is TRBJ2-1, the V gene TRBV5-1, with 7 bases fitting TRBD2. Germline-derived CDR1 and CDR2 are SGHRS and YFSETQ. The CDR3 is 15 amino acids. V trimming: 2 bases; J trimming: 4 bases; junction bases outside the gene matches: 6. This chain's CDR3 is CASSLGGGEYNEQFF. The CDR3 nucleotides are TGCGCCAGCAGCTTAGGCGGGGGAGAATACAATGAGCAGTTCTTC. The full variable domain, completed using reference TRBV5-1 and TRBJ2-1, is KAGVTQTPRYLIKTRGQQVTLSCSPISGHRSVSWYQQTPGQGLQFLFEYFSETQRNKGNFPGRFSGRQFSNSRSEMNVSTLELGDSALYLCASSLGGGEYNEQFFGPGTRLTVL.

This clone has only one observation. The gene calls are TRBV27 and TRBJ2-2, with 12 bases that match TRBD1. The CDR3 is 18 residues long. Germline CDR1 and CDR2: MNHEY and SMNVEV (reference sequence). The trim removed 11 bases at V and 5 bases at J, leaving 18 bases unmatched. The CDR3 spells CAGFPGQGARVGTGELFF. The CDR3 bases are TGTGCCGGTTTCCCGGGACAGGGGGCGCGGGTAGGGACCGGGGAGCTGTTTTTT.

The sample holds one count of this clone. V is TRBV11-2 and J is TRBJ1-5; TRBD1 is a possible D gene (6 bases). The V gene's germline CDR1 is SGHAT and CDR2 FQNNGV. The CDR3 totals 15 residues. Trimming removed 5 bases from V and 0 bases from J, with 11 bases in between. The CDR3 protein is CASSRTVDSNQPQHF. The CDR3 DNA reads as TGTGCCAGCAGCCGGACAGTGGATAGCAATCAGCCCCAGCATTTT.

The chain uses TRBV7-2 and TRBJ1-1, with D possibly being TRBD1 (6 bases). V lost 3 bases and J 2 bases, leaving 10 bases between the germline ends. The germline CDR1 and CDR2 sequences are SGHTA and FQGNSA. This CDR3 has 14 residues. CDR3 region: CASSFLTGNTEAFF. CDR3 bases: TGTGCCAGCAGCTTTCTGACAGGTAACACTGAAGCTTTCTTT.

The chain uses TRBV5-1 and TRBJ2-2; D gene unclear. The germline V gene has CDR1 SGHRS and CDR2 YFSETQ. The length of the CDR3 is 11 residues. Deletions cut 6 bases from V and 2 bases from J, with 2 bases between. The CDR3 DNA follows: TGCGCCAGCACAAACACCGGGGAGCTGTTTTTT. Its protein is CASTNTGELFF.